The clone carrying this TCR beta chain was seen repeatedly, ten times or more. V lost 7 bases and J lost 9; bases outside the gene matches: 9. The CDR3 sequence is 13 residues long. Germline V CDR1 and CDR2: SQVTM, ANQGSEA. The data are from a study of T-cell reconstitution after alpha-beta-depleted transplantation in children. Preparing the TCRbeta library involved the use of unique molecular identifiers. MiXCR was run by TCRdb on the PCR reads, yielding one entry per CDR3 protein. Among approximately 490,000 distinct CDR3 sequences, roughly a tenth were seen once, and the ten largest hold 2%. The V and J genes are TRBV29-1 and TRBJ2-5, with 12 bases lining up with TRBD1. Sequencing used PBMCs, obtained before TCRalphabeta/CD19-depleted stem cell transplant. This receptor was identified in a child younger than 10 with inherited bone marrow failure, due to receive a stem cell transplant. DNA of the CDR3: TGCAGCGCACCGGGACAGGGGGCTGATTCCCAGTACTTC. It translates to CSAPGQGADSQYF.